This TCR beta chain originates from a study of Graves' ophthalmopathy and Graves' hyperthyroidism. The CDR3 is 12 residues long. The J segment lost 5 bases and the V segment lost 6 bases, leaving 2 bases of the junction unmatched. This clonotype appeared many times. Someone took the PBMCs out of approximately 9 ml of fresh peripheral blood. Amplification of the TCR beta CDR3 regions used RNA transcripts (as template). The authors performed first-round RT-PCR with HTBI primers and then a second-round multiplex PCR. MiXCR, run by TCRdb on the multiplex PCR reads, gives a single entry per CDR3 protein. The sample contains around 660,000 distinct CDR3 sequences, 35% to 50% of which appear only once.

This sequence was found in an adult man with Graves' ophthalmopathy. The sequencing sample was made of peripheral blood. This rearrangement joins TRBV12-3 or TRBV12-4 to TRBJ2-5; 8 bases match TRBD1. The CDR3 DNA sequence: TGTGCCAGCAGAGGACAGGGTGAGACCCAGTACTTC. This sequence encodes CASRGQGETQYF.